This TCR beta chain was retrieved from a study of cytomegalovirus exposure and HLA in healthy donors. At the level of the study: Of around 400 genotyped donors, 81% grouped in the Caucasian-associated ancestry cluster. Whole-study findings and limits: Generally TCR sequences proved uncommon, though certain public TCRs appeared in numerous donors. In a later analysis, HLA-associated TCR beta chains were more clonally expanded than equally common others.

This clone was picked up a small number of times. Its antigen is undetermined. Germline CDR1 WSHSY, CDR2 SAAADI. This CDR3 has 13 amino acids. V lost 4 bases, J lost 5 bases, and 11 bases lay in between. The PCR made use of 60 Vbeta and 13 Jbeta primers. Here immunoSEQ multiplex PCR was the method, and the copy in TCRdb shows in-frame clones only, minus some. The table lists some 120,000 clones, 75% to 85% of them singletons. The sequenced sample consisted of PBMCs. This TCR came from a woman between 50 and 59 years old in good health and CMV-seropositive. V is TRBV10-2 and J is TRBJ1-1; D ambiguous. The CDR3 DNA is TGCGCCAGCAGTGGTGCCCGAGGGACTGAAGCTTTCTTT. Encoded protein: CASSGARGTEAFF.